This TCR beta chain came from a study of response to subunit inactivated influenza vaccine. Points from the study as a whole: With each seasonal influenza vaccination, the authors suggested, few new T cells are recruited.

TCRdb ran MiXCR on the RT-PCR reads and lists one entry per CDR3 protein. Counted here are more than 400,000 distinct CDR3 sequences, approximately 7.8% occurring once; the ten biggest clones make up under 15%. V was pared by 6 bases and J by 0 bases, with 14 bases of the junction left unmatched. The CDR3 contains 18 residues. The germline gives CDR1 LGHDT, CDR2 YNNKEL (reference sequence). This clonotype was observed at least ten times. The antigen remains undetermined. The sample was PBMCs from blood, taken around 25 months after vaccination. The rearrangement joins TRBV3-1 to TRBJ2-1; 7 bases match TRBD1. The sequence was obtained from a man between 50 and 75 years old who received an inactivated influenza vaccine. The CDR3 nucleotides read TGTGCCAGCAGGGACACAGGGGTCCTTTTCAGCTCCTACAATGAGCAGTTCTTC. Encoded protein: CASRDTGVLFSSYNEQFF.